This TCR beta chain was recorded in a study of blood T cell repertoires in COVID-19 (dated by TCRdb to 2018 to 2021). Broadly, across the study: Samples covering the acute and convalescent phases of COVID-19 were provided by collaborators in the United States, Italy and Spain. Where available, HLA class I and class II types were taken from metadata supplied by the sample provider and were not determined by assay-based typing. The material from the prospective study consisted of cDNA or gDNA derived from T cells, B-cell-depleted T cells, or PBMCs. The repertoires were released in a freely available public database meant as a resource for research on the immune response to SARS-CoV-2. A de-identified subject ID, COVID-19 status, age in years and sex were almost always included in the sample metadata. The samples were drawn from two sources: the first 160 participants of the ongoing ImmuneRACE study, and some 1,300 subjects contributed by 6 global collaborators. Subjects who had been exposed to COVID-19, were actively infected with it, or had recovered from it provided the deeply sampled blood TCRbeta repertoires that made up the dataset. The research as a whole found: The quantity of clinical and demographic metadata differed by source and by participant and was supplied without curation.

At one collaborating source in Seattle, patients were enrolled during active infection and were followed longitudinally through the course of disease. Whole blood was collected in K2EDTA tubes by collaborating institutions according to the institutions' own protocols. For TCRbeta analysis, collaborator samples were shipped as frozen whole blood, as isolated PBMCs, or as DNA extracted from either sample type. A distance of 5 bases separates the germline ends of V and J, which lose 3 bases and 0 bases respectively. The CDR3 numbers 13 residues from cysteine through phenylalanine. Here the CDR3 DNA is all that survives: 39 bases in frame from base 1. TCRbeta CDR3 regions were amplified from genomic DNA by means of the immunoSEQ Assay, a bias-controlled multiplex PCR. Per the original workflow: Within the assay, amplification of reference gene primers was used to estimate how many nucleated cells each sample contained. Sequence reads were collapsed and filtered to measure the absolute abundance of every unique TCRbeta CDR3 rearrangement. Productive Simpson clonality was computed per sample as the square root of Simpson's diversity index over productive rearrangements. Drawn from immuneACCESS, this table holds only the in-frame rearrangements with V and J called that TCRdb kept. Clones are partly lost; checked studies trace under half to an unresolved V gene and leave the rest unexplained. The V and J calls and clone size were taken over from that table, and D and trimming were inferred from the DNA. This sample holds 150,000 to 250,000 clones; roughly 92% were observed only once. Of the sample, 0.6% to 0.9% falls within the top ten clones.

On this clone: It has no known antigen specificity. Nothing much larger sits one base from this clone, and base qualities are not available.

The source material was peripheral blood. The chain was built from TRBV12-3 or TRBV12-4 and TRBJ1-2; the D gene is unclear. The source is a man between 25 and 39 years old with COVID-19, enrolled during active disease. The nucleotide sequence reads TGTGCCAGCAGTTTCCCAGCTAACTATGGCTACACCTTC. It encodes CASSFPANYGYTF.